This entry lists 10 T cell receptor beta chains sequenced from one sample in a study of blood T cell repertoires in COVID-19. Sequencing used immunoSEQ multiplex PCR; TCRdb keeps in-frame clones, though not all of them. This sample carries 150,000 or so clones, 90% to 95% of them seen once, and the ten largest clones take about 5%. Material: peripheral blood. The receptors come from a woman in her 50s with acute or convalescent COVID-19.

This chain connects TRBV5-6 to TRBJ2-1; 10 bases line up with TRBD2. There are 16 residues in the CDR3. V shed 4 bases, J shed 7 bases, and the junction held 11 bases outside the gene matches. Looked up from germline, CDR1 is SGHDT and CDR2 is YYEEEE. The CDR3 DNA sequence: TGTGCCAGCAGCGGACCTAGCGGGGGCCTGGGGAATGAGCAGTTCTTC. Its protein is CASSGPSGGLGNEQFF. Variable domain in full (rest from reference TRBV5-6 and TRBJ2-1): DAGVTQSPTHLIKTRGQQVTLRCSPKSGHDTVSWYQQALGQGPQFIFQYYEEEERQRGNFPDRFSGHQFPNYSSELNVNALLLGDSALYLCASSGPSGGLGNEQFFGPGTRLTVL.

The CDR3 DNA reads as TGTGCCAGCAGTTGGGCGACAGTTGAGACCTACAATGAGCAGTTCTTC. Translation: CASSWATVETYNEQFF. The chain carries TRBV28 and TRBJ2-1; maybe TRBD1 (5 bases). Trimming removed 4 bases from V and 2 bases from J, with 15 bases in between. Germline V gene sequence: CDR1 MDHEN, CDR2 SYDVKM. The CDR3 loop spans 16 amino acids. Variable domain in full (rest from reference TRBV28 and TRBJ2-1): DVKVTQSSRYLVKRTGEKVFLECVQDMDHENMFWYRQDPGLGLRLIYFSYDVKMKEKGDIPEGYSVSREKKERFSLILESASTNQTSMYLCASSWATVETYNEQFFGPGTRLTVL.

V and J are TRBV4-1 and TRBJ2-5, with D possibly matching TRBD1 (5 bases). Looked up from germline, CDR1 is MGHRA and CDR2 is YSYEKL. This CDR3 comprises 15 residues. The V end was cut by 0 bases, the J end by 4 bases, with 12 bases between. The CDR3 sequence is CASSQDEGVGETQYF. CDR3 bases: TGCGCCAGCAGCCAAGACGAAGGGGTAGGAGAGACCCAGTACTTC.

The chain employs TRBV12-3 or TRBV12-4 and TRBJ1-1, with D possibly being TRBD1 (6 bases). CDR3 length: 11 residues. Between the trimmed V and J ends, which lost 6 bases and 6 bases, there was a span of 8 bases. The CDR3 reads CASRPGAEAFF. CDR3 DNA: TGTGCCAGCAGGCCAGGGGCTGAAGCTTTCTTT.

The chain uses TRBV4-3 and TRBJ1-1, with 9 nucleotides matching TRBD1. V was pared by 0 bases and J by 5 bases, with 7 bases of the junction left unmatched. The CDR3 is 16 residues long. The germline V gene encodes CDR1 LGHNA and CDR2 YSLEER. In DNA form, the CDR3 reads TGCGCCAGCAGCCAAGATGCGGGGACAGGGTATACTGAAGCTTTCTTT. As protein: CASSQDAGTGYTEAFF.

This clone has just one count. V gene TRBV4-3 combines with J gene TRBJ1-2; a possible D gene is TRBD1 (5 bases). Germline V gene lookup returns CDR1 LGHNA and CDR2 YSLEER. The V gene lost 0 bases and the J gene lost 2 bases, with 10 bases spanning the gap. This CDR3 is 15 amino acids long. DNA of the CDR3: TGCGCCAGCAGCCAAGATTGGGCAGGGAACTATGGCTACACCTTC. It encodes CASSQDWAGNYGYTF.

The chain links TRBV12-5 to TRBJ1-2; D is unclear. Trimming pared 4 bases from V and 1 base from J, leaving 4 bases between. In germline, CDR1 is LGHNT, CDR2 FRNRAP. The CDR3 is 12 amino acids. CDR3 nucleotides: TGTGCTAGTGGTTCGGGTAACTATGGCTACACCTTC. This translates into CASGSGNYGYTF.

This chain links TRBV10-3 with TRBJ1-4; TRBD1 aligns across 11 bases. J was trimmed by 3 bases and V by 6 bases; bases with no gene match: 3. The CDR3 is 15 residues long. Germline lookup yields CDR1 ENHRY and CDR2 SYGVKD. CDR3 loop: CAIRDRGQANEKLFF. Here the CDR3 DNA reads TGTGCCATCAGGGACAGGGGGCAGGCTAATGAAAAACTGTTTTTT.

This chain joins TRBV19 and TRBJ2-4; D may be TRBD1 (6 bases). Trimming took 5 bases from V and 1 from J, leaving 12 bases between them. Germline V lookup: CDR1 LNHDA, CDR2 SQIVND (reference sequence). The length of the CDR3 is 15 residues. The chain's CDR3 is CASSSLQGAKNIQYF. CDR3 DNA: TGTGCCAGTAGTTCACTCCAGGGGGCCAAAAACATTCAGTACTTC.

J is TRBJ1-2 and V is TRBV5-1; 7 bases fit TRBD1. Germline-derived CDR1 and CDR2 are SGHRS and YFSETQ. The V and J ends lost 1 base and 6 bases, in that order; junction bases with no gene match: 9. This CDR3 is built from 15 residues. The CDR3 nucleotides read TGCGCCAGCAGCTTGACAGGGGAGGTAGTTGATGGCTACACCTTC. This translates into CASSLTGEVVDGYTF.